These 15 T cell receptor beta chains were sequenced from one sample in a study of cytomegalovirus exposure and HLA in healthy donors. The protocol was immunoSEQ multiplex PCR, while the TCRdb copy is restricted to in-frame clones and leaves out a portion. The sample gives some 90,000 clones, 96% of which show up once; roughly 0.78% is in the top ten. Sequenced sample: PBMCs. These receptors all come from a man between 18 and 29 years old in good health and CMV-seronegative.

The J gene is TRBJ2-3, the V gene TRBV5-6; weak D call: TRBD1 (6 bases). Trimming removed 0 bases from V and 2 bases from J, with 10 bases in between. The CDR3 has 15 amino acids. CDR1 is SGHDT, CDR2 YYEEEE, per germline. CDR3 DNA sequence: TGTGCCAGCAGCTTGGGTAGGGGGTACACAGATACGCAGTATTTT. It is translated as CASSLGRGYTDTQYF.

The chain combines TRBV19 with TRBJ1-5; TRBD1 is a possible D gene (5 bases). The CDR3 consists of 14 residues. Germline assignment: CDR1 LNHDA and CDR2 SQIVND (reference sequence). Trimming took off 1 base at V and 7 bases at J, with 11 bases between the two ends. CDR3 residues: CASSIGEGRQPQHF. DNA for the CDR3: TGTGCCAGTAGTATAGGGGAGGGACGGCAGCCCCAGCATTTT. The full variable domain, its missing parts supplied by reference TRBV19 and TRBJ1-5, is DGGITQSPKYLFRKEGQNVTLSCEQNLNHDAMYWYRQDPGQGLRLIYYSQIVNDFQKGDIAEGYSVSREKKESFPLTVTSAQKNPTAFYLCASSIGEGRQPQHFGDGTRLSIL.

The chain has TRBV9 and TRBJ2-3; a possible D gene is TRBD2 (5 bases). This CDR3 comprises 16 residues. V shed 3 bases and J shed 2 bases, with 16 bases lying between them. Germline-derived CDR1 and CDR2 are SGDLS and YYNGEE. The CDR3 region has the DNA TGTGCCAGCAGCGGCGCGGAGGTTCAGTTCACAGATACGCAGTATTTT. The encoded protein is CASSGAEVQFTDTQYF.

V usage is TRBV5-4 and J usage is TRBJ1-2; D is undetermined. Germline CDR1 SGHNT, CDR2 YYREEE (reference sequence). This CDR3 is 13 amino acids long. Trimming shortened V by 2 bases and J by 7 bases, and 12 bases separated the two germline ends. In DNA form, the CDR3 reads TGTGCCAGCAGCTTAGAGGGCGGGTTTGGCTACACCTTC. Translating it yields CASSLEGGFGYTF.

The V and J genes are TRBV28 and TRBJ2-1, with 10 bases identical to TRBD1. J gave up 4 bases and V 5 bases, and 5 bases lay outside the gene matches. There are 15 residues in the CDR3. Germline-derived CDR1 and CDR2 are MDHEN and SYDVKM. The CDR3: CASSHDRGPYNEQFF. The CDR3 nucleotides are TGTGCCAGCAGTCACGACAGGGGGCCGTACAATGAGCAGTTCTTC.

The CDR3 loop is CSGDTGGNTIYF. CDR3 bases: TGCAGCGGAGACACAGGGGGAAACACCATATATTTT. The gene calls are TRBV29-1 and TRBJ1-3; D possibly corresponds to TRBD1 (6 bases). This CDR3 spans 12 amino acids. Trimming took off 7 bases at V and 4 bases at J, with 11 bases between the two ends. Per germline, CDR1 SQVTM and CDR2 ANQGSEA.

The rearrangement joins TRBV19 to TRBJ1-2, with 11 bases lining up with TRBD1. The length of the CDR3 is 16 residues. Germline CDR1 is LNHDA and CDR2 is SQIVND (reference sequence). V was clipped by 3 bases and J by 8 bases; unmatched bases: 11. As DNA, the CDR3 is TGTGCCAGTAGTATTTTCGGGACAGGGGGGACACTCGGCTACACCTTC. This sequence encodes CASSIFGTGGTLGYTF.

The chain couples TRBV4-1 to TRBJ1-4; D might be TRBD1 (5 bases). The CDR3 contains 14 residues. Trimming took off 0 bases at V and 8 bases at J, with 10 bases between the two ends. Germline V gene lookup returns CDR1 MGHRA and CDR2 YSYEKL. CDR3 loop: CASSQEQGSEKLFF. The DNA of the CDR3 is TGCGCCAGCAGCCAAGAGCAGGGATCGGAAAAACTGTTTTTT.

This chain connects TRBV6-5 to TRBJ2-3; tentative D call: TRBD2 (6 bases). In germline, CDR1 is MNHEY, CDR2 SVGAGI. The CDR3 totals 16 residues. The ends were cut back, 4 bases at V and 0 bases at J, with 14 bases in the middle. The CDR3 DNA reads TGTGCCAGCAGTTTTTTCACAGCGGGTAGCACAGATACGCAGTATTTT. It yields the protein CASSFFTAGSTDTQYF.

This chain's CDR3 is CASSIVWTGENEKLFF. The CDR3 DNA reads TGTGCCAGTAGTATAGTCTGGACAGGGGAGAATGAAAAACTGTTTTTT. The chain uses TRBV19 and TRBJ1-4; TRBD1 aligns across 9 bases. This CDR3 contains 16 residues. Trimming cost V 1 base and J 5 bases; bases outside gene matches: 5. Germline-derived CDR1 and CDR2 are LNHDA and SQIVND (reference sequence).

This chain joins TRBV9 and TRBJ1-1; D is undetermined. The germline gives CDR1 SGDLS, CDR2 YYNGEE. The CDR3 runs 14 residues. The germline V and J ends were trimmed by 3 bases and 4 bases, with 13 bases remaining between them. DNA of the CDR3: TGTGCCAGCAGCGCACAACAGCGGGTCACTGAAGCTTTCTTT. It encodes CASSAQQRVTEAFF.

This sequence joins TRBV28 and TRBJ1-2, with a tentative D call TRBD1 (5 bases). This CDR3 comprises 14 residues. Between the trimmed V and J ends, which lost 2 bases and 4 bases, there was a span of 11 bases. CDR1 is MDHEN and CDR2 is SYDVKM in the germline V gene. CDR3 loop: CASSLRGSLYGYTF. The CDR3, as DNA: TGTGCCAGCAGTTTAAGGGGCAGCCTCTATGGCTACACCTTC.

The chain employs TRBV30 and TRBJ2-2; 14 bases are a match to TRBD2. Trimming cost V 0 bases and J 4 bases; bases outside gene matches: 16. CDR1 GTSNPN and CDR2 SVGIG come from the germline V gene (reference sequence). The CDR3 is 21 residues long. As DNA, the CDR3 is TGTGCCTGGAGTGTTTGGCGGAAGGGACTAGCGGGAGTGGGGGGCACCGGGGAGCTGTTTTTT. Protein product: CAWSVWRKGLAGVGGTGELFF.

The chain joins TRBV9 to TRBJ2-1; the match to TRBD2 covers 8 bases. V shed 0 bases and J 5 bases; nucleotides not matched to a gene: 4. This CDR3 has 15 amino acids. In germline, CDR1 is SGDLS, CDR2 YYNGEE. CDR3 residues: CASSVAGGDHNEQFF. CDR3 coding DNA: TGTGCCAGCAGCGTAGCGGGAGGGGACCACAATGAGCAGTTCTTC.

CDR3 nucleotides: TGTGCCAGCAGCGTAGTCGGGTTCTCTGGGGCCAACGTCCTGACTTTC. Translated: CASSVVGFSGANVLTF. The genes are TRBV9 and TRBJ2-6; D ambiguous. The CDR3 is 16 amino acids. The ends were cut back, 0 bases at V and 0 bases at J, with 7 bases in the middle. Germline assignment: CDR1 SGDLS and CDR2 YYNGEE. The variable domain in full, with the rest retrieved from reference TRBV9 and TRBJ2-6, is DSGVTQTPKHLITATGQRVTLRCSPRSGDLSVYWYQQSLDQGLQFLIQYYNGEERAKGNILERFSAQQFPDLHSELNLSSLELGDSALYFCASSVVGFSGANVLTFGAGSRLTVL.